Detailed here is one T cell receptor beta chain. Its antigen is unidentified. The trim removed 6 bases at V and 1 base at J, leaving 4 bases unmatched. This CDR3 has 14 amino acids. This sample was included in a study of T-cell reconstitution after alpha-beta-depleted transplantation in children. Preparation of the TCRbeta library was carried out with unique molecular identifiers. MiXCR, applied by TCRdb to the PCR reads, yields one record per CDR3 protein. The sample contains around 78,000 distinct CDR3 sequences, around an eighth of which appear only once. Study-level results: In patients about two months after transplant, alpha-beta T cells reportedly arose from several hundred expanded graft clones. Some patients showed high day-60 TCRbeta diversity, which derived from surviving recipient T cells and thymic progenitors. T-cell counts and diversity at one year post-transplant came mainly from newly produced T cells.

This material consisted of PBMCs, mostly from graft donor cells, taken 180 days after TCRalphabeta/CD19-depleted stem cell transplant. The TCR was taken from a male patient between 2 and 15 years old who had a stem cell transplant for acute lymphoblastic leukemia, so the T cells may come from the graft donor. V is TRBV12-3 or TRBV12-4 and J is TRBJ1-1; the match to TRBD1 covers 8 bases. The CDR3, as DNA: TGTGCCAGCAGGGTAGACAGGGGGAACACTGAAGCTTTCTTT. It specifies CASRVDRGNTEAFF.